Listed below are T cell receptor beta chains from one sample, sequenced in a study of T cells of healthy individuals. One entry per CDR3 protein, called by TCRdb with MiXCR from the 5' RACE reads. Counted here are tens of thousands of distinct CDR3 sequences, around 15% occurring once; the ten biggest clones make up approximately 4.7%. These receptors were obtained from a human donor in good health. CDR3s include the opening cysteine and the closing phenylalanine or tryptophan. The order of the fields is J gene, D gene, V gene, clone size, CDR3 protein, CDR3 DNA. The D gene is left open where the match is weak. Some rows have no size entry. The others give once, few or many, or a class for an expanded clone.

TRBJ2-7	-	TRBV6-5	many	CATSGVGEQYF	TGTGCCACCTCAGGGGTAGGCGAGCAGTACTTC
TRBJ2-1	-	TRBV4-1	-	CASSQVQVHGQFF	TGCGCCAGCAGCCAAGTTCAGGTTCATGGGCAGTTCTTC
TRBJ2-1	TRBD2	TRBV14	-	CASNRLAGGHEQFF	TGTGCCAGCAACCGCCTAGCGGGAGGTCATGAGCAGTTCTTC
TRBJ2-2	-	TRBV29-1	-	CSVEATGFEDTGELFF	TGCAGCGTTGAAGCTACAGGGTTTGAGGACACCGGGGAGCTGTTTTTT
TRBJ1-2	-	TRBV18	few	CASSDPGPYIGGYTF	TGTGCCAGCTCGGATCCGGGACCCTACATTGGCGGCTACACCTTC
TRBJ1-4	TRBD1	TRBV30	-	CAWSALTGGNEKLFF	TGTGCCTGGAGTGCACTGACAGGGGGTAATGAAAAACTGTTTTTT
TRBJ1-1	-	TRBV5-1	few	CASSLSNTEAFF	TGCGCCAGCAGCTTATCGAACACTGAAGCTTTCTTT
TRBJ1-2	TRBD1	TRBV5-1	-	CASSFDRASGYTF	TGCGCCAGCAGCTTTGACAGGGCAAGTGGCTACACCTTC
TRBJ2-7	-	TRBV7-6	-	CASSRYRSYEQYF	TGTGCCAGCAGCCGATATCGGAGCTACGAGCAGTACTTC
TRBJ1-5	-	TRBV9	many	CASSVTPDQPQHF	TGTGCCAGCAGCGTAACCCCTGATCAGCCCCAGCATTTT
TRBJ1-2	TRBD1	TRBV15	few	CATSSIQGATGYTF	TGTGCCACCAGCAGCATACAGGGGGCGACGGGCTACACCTTC
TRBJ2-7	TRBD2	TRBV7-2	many	CASSFSSGREQYF	TGTGCCAGCAGCTTCAGTAGCGGGAGGGAGCAGTACTTC
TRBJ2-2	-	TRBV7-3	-	CASSKLPQGRAGELFF	TGTGCCAGCAGCAAACTCCCCCAGGGTCGGGCCGGGGAGCTGTTTTTT
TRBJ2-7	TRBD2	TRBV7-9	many	CASSLASGRTYEQYF	TGTGCCAGCAGCTTAGCTAGCGGGAGGACGTACGAGCAGTACTTC
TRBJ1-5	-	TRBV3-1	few	CASSQDQPQHF	TGTGCCAGCAGCCAAGACCAGCCCCAGCATTTT
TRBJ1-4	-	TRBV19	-	CASSIPVATNEKLFF	TGTGCCAGTAGTATCCCAGTTGCAACTAATGAAAAACTGTTTTTT
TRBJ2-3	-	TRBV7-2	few	CASSAVKGDTQYF	TGTGCCAGCAGCGCTGTAAAGGGGGATACGCAGTATTTT
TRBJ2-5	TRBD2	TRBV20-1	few	CSATGTKQETQYF	TGCAGTGCAACCGGGACTAAACAAGAGACCCAGTACTTC
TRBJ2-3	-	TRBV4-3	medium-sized	CASSQDRSDTQYF	TGCGCCAGCAGCCAAGATCGGTCAGATACGCAGTATTTT
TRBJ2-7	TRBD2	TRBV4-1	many	CASGRLAGYEQYF	TGCGCCAGCGGCAGACTAGCCGGTTACGAGCAGTACTTC
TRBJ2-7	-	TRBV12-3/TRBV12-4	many	CASSLEIPTYEQYF	TGTGCCAGCAGTTTAGAAATACCAACCTACGAGCAGTACTTC
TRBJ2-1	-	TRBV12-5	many	CASGSAGTISYNEQFF	TGTGCTAGTGGTTCCGCCGGGACCATCTCCTACAATGAGCAGTTCTTC